The source of this T cell receptor (beta chain) is a study of blood T cell repertoires in COVID-19. Across the study: The origin of the acute and convalescent COVID-19 samples was the United States, Italy and Spain. The cDNA or gDNA used as material had been derived from T cells, B-cell-depleted T cells, or PBMCs.

TCRdb keeps only in-frame clones here, not all; method: immunoSEQ multiplex PCR. The profile shows almost 200,000 clones, about nine tenths of them singletons. This TCR was recovered from a woman in her 70s with acute or convalescent COVID-19. Sequencing was performed on peripheral blood.

In nucleotides, the CDR3 is TGCGCCAGCAGCTCGGGGGGACTAAAGAACACCGGGGAGCTGTTTTTT. Translating gives CASSSGGLKNTGELFF. The chain employs TRBV5-1 and TRBJ2-2; TRBD2 agrees at 7 bases. Per the germline V gene, CDR1 is SGHRS and CDR2 is YFSETQ. The CDR3 is 16 residues long. J gave up 1 base and V 3 bases, and 6 bases lay outside the gene matches.